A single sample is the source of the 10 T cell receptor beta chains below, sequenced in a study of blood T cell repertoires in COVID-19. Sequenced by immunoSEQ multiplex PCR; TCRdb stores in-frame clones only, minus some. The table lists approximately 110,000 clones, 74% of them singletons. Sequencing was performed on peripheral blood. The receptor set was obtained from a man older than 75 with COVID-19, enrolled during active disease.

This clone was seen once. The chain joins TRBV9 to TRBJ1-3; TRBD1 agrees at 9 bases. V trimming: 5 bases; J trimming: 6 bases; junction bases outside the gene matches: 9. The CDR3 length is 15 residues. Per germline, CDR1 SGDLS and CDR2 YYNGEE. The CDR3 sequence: CASSWTGEVANTIYF. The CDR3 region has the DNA TGTGCCAGCAGTTGGACAGGGGAGGTGGCAAACACCATATATTTT. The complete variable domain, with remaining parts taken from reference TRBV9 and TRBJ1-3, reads DSGVTQTPKHLITATGQRVTLRCSPRSGDLSVYWYQQSLDQGLQFLIQYYNGEERAKGNILERFSAQQFPDLHSELNLSSLELGDSALYFCASSWTGEVANTIYFGEGSWLTVV.

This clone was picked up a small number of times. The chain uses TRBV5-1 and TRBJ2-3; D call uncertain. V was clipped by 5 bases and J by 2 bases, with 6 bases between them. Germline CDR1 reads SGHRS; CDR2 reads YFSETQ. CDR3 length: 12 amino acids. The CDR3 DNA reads TGCGCCAGCAGTGGCCCCACAGATACGCAGTATTTT. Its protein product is CASSGPTDTQYF.

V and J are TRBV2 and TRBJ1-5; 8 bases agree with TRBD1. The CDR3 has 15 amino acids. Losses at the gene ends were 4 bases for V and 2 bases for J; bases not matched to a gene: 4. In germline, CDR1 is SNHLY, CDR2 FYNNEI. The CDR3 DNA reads TGTGCCAGCAGTGCCGACAGGGGACGCAATCAGCCCCAGCATTTT. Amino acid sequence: CASSADRGRNQPQHF. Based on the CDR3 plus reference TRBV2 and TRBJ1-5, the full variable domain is EPEVTQTPSHQVTQMGQEVILRCVPISNHLYFYWYRQILGQKVEFLVSFYNNEISEKSEIFDDQFSVERPDGSNFTLKIRSTKLEDSAMYFCASSADRGRNQPQHFGDGTRLSIL.

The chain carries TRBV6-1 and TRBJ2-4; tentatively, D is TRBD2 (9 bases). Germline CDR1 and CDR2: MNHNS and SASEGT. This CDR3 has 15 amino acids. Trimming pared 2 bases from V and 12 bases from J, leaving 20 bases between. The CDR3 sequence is CASSEQGAGGPAQYF. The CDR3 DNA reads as TGTGCCAGCAGTGAACAGGGGGCGGGAGGGCCGGCTCAGTACTTC.

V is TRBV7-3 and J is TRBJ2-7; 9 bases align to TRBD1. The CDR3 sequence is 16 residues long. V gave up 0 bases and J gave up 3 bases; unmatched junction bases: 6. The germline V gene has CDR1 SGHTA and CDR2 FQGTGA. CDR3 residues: CASSLTGVTGGYEQYF. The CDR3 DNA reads TGTGCCAGCAGCTTAACGGGGGTGACAGGGGGCTACGAGCAGTACTTC. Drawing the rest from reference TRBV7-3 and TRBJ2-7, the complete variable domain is GAGVSQTPSNKVTEKGKYVELRCDPISGHTALYWYRQSLGQGPEFLIYFQGTGAADDSGLPNDRFFAVRPEGSVSTLKIQRTERGDSAVYLCASSLTGVTGGYEQYFGPGTRLTVT.

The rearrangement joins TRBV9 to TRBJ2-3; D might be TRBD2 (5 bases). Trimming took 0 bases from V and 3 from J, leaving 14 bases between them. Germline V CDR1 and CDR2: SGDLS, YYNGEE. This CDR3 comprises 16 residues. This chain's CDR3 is CASSVEERVWTDTQYF. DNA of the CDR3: TGTGCCAGCAGCGTAGAGGAGAGGGTGTGGACAGATACGCAGTATTTT.

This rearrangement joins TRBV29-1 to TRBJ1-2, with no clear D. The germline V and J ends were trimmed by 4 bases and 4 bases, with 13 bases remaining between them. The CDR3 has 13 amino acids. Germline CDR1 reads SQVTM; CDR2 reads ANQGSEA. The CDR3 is CSVALLGGYGYTF. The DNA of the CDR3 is TGCAGCGTTGCCCTCTTGGGAGGCTATGGCTACACCTTC.

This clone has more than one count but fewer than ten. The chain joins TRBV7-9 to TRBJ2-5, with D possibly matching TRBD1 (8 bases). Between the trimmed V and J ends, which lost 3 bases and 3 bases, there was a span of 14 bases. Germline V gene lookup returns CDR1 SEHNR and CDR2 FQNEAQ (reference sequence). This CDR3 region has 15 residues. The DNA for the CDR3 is TGTGCCAGCAGCTTTTACACAGGGGGGGAAGAGACCCAGTACTTC. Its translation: CASSFYTGGEETQYF.

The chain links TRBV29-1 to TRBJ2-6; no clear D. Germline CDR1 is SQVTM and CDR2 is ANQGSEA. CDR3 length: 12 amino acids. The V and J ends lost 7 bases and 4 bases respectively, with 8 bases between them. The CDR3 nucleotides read TGCAGCGCCGGGTCGGGGGCCAACGTCCTGACTTTC. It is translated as CSAGSGANVLTF. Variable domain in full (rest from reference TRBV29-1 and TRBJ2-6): SAVISQKPSRDICQRGTSLTIQCQVDSQVTMMFWYRQQPGQSLTLIATANQGSEATYESGFVIDKFPISRPNLTFSTLTVSNMSPEDSSIYLCSAGSGANVLTFGAGSRLTVL.

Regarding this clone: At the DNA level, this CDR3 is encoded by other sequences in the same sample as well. CDR3 sequence (DNA): TGCAGCGCCGGACAGGAGAACACTGAAGCTTTCTTT. It translates to CSAGQENTEAFF. The chain is built from TRBV29-1 and TRBJ1-1, with 7 bases that match TRBD1. V shed 7 bases and J 1 base; nucleotides not matched to a gene: 3. Germline CDR1 reads SQVTM; CDR2 reads ANQGSEA. This CDR3 region has 12 residues.